This passage covers 25 T cell receptor beta chains from one sample sequenced in a study of monozygotic twins with inflammatory bowel disease. TCRdb reprocessed the 5' RACE reads, with one entry per CDR3 protein and no DNA. The sample shows 110,000 to 150,000 distinct CDR3 sequences, and 1% to 1.5% sits with its ten largest clones. The sequencing input was blood. Receptor source: a human donor with ulcerative colitis or Crohn's disease, or a healthy co-twin of an affected twin (not recorded which).

This chain links TRBV5-1 with TRBJ1-3; the TCRdb D gene call, TRBD1, has no DNA to confirm it. CDR3 length equals 17 residues. The germline gives CDR1 SGHRS, CDR2 YFSETQ. The CDR3 reads CASSPETPRQGRNTIYF.

CDR3 sequence reads: CASSLRVASGDLTDTQYF. J is TRBJ2-3 and V is TRBV11-1; the D gene TCRdb calls, TRBD2, cannot be checked with no DNA. Germline-derived CDR1 and CDR2 are SGHAT and FQDESV (reference sequence). The CDR3 runs to 18 residues.

The chain couples TRBV6-2 or TRBV6-3 to TRBJ2-1; the D gene TCRdb calls, TRBD2, cannot be checked with no DNA. The length of the CDR3 is 19 residues. Germline V gene data show CDR1 as MNHEY and CDR2 as SVGEGT. The CDR3 spells CASSYYPKASGSSYNEQFF.

This sequence joins TRBV14 and TRBJ1-2. CDR1 SGHDN and CDR2 FVKESK come from the germline V gene. The CDR3 contains 13 residues. The CDR3 here is CASSQRQTYGYTF.

V usage is TRBV20-1 and J usage is TRBJ2-7; TCRdb names TRBD2, which stays unverified in the absence of DNA. The CDR3 has 12 amino acids. Germline lookup yields CDR1 DFQATT and CDR2 SNEGSKA (reference sequence). The CDR3 reads CSASLGGNEQYF.

The chain carries TRBV10-3 and TRBJ2-7; with no DNA, the TCRdb D assignment of TRBD1 cannot be verified. The germline gives CDR1 ENHRY, CDR2 SYGVKD. The CDR3 has 14 residues. Here the CDR3 reads CAITVGPGSYEQYF.

The V and J genes are TRBV5-1 and TRBJ2-3; the D call of TRBD2 rests on TCRdb alone, since no DNA is present to check it. Germline assignment: CDR1 SGHRS and CDR2 YFSETQ. This CDR3 spans 16 amino acids. The CDR3 spells CASRKLAGGNTDTQYF.

The chain employs TRBV5-1 and TRBJ1-4; TCRdb's D gene call, TRBD1, goes unchecked for lack of DNA. CDR3 length: 15 amino acids. CDR1 is SGHRS, CDR2 YFSETQ, per germline. CDR3 loop: CASSSGGTGGEKLFF.

J is TRBJ2-1 and V is TRBV29-1; TCRdb designates TRBD1, a call that cannot be tested without DNA. Germline V gene lookup returns CDR1 SQVTM and CDR2 ANQGSEA. The CDR3 loop spans 15 amino acids. The CDR3 is CSGNRLQGLYNEQFF.

The J gene is TRBJ1-1, the V gene TRBV7-2; TCRdb calls TRBD1, which cannot be checked without DNA. Germline-derived CDR1 and CDR2 are SGHTA and FQGNSA. CDR3 size: 12 residues. CDR3 sequence reads: CASSLQGSEAFF.

V is TRBV5-1 and J is TRBJ1-1. The CDR3 has 15 amino acids. Germline V gene data show CDR1 as SGHRS and CDR2 as YFSETQ. The CDR3: CASSLNRGVETEAFF.

The chain is built from TRBV4-1 and TRBJ2-4; the D call of TRBD1 rests on TCRdb alone, since no DNA is present to check it. Germline V CDR1 and CDR2: MGHRA, YSYEKL. This CDR3 spans 15 amino acids. CDR3 amino acids: CASSQQGGSQNIQYF.

The chain joins TRBV12-3 or TRBV12-4 to TRBJ2-1; as DNA is missing, the TRBD2 call by TCRdb cannot be tested. The CDR3 is 15 residues long. The CDR3 loop is CASSVRLAGPNEQFF.

This chain links TRBV28 with TRBJ1-3. Looked up from germline, CDR1 is MDHEN and CDR2 is SYDVKM. The length of the CDR3 is 13 residues. CDR3 amino acids: CASSFRIGNTIYF. Complete variable domain (other parts from reference TRBV28 and TRBJ1-3): DVKVTQSSRYLVKRTGEKVFLECVQDMDHENMFWYRQDPGLGLRLIYFSYDVKMKEKGDIPEGYSVSREKKERFSLILESASTNQTSMYLCASSFRIGNTIYFGEGSWLTVV.

The chain combines TRBV19 with TRBJ1-1. The CDR3 contains 12 residues. The germline V gene encodes CDR1 LNHDA and CDR2 SQIVND (reference sequence). CDR3: CASSADWTEAFF.

The chain recombines TRBV20-1 with TRBJ2-1; lacking DNA, the TRBD2 call made by TCRdb goes unchecked. The CDR3 has 13 amino acids. Germline V gene data show CDR1 as DFQATT and CDR2 as SNEGSKA (reference sequence). The CDR3 sequence: CSAGLAGGHEQFF.

The rearrangement uses TRBV29-1 and TRBJ2-3; TCRdb names TRBD2, which stays unverified in the absence of DNA. Germline-derived CDR1 and CDR2 are SQVTM and ANQGSEA. CDR3 length equals 14 residues. The CDR3 sequence is CSVEAGGLTDTQYF.

J is TRBJ2-1 and V is TRBV11-2; TCRdb outputs TRBD1, but without DNA this stays unchecked. Germline V gene data show CDR1 as SGHAT and CDR2 as FQNNGV. This CDR3 has 14 amino acids. The CDR3 here is CASSLLGESNEQFF.

V gene TRBV29-1 combines with J gene TRBJ1-2; TCRdb lists TRBD1, though no DNA is available to test this call. Germline V gene sequence: CDR1 SQVTM, CDR2 ANQGSEA. The CDR3 is made up of 15 amino acids. The CDR3 region is CSVDPRGGLNYGYTF. The variable domain in full, with the rest retrieved from reference TRBV29-1 and TRBJ1-2, is SAVISQKPSRDICQRGTSLTIQCQVDSQVTMMFWYRQQPGQSLTLIATANQGSEATYESGFVIDKFPISRPNLTFSTLTVSNMSPEDSSIYLCSVDPRGGLNYGYTFGSGTRLTVV.

The rearrangement uses TRBV12-3 or TRBV12-4 and TRBJ1-1; no DNA is available, so the TRBD1 call from TCRdb remains unchecked. The CDR3 has 14 residues. The CDR3 region is CASSRGNQNTEAFF.

V gene TRBV19 combines with J gene TRBJ1-2. Germline CDR1 is LNHDA and CDR2 is SQIVND (reference sequence). There are 12 residues in the CDR3. CDR3 region: CASSGRSWGYTF.

This rearrangement joins TRBV7-2 to TRBJ2-3. CDR1 is SGHTA, CDR2 FQGNSA, per germline. This CDR3 spans 13 amino acids. The CDR3 sequence is CASSLPSTDTQYF.

This chain uses TRBV28 with TRBJ1-1. The CDR3 is 15 residues long. The germline CDR1 and CDR2 sequences are MDHEN and SYDVKM. CDR3 residues: CASSLLGLRNTEAFF.

The CDR3 protein is CASSWGRGNQHQHF. This chain uses TRBV6-5 with TRBJ1-5; TCRdb selects TRBD1, and the lack of DNA leaves this call unchecked. The germline V gene has CDR1 MNHEY and CDR2 SVGAGI. This CDR3 is built from 14 residues.

CDR3: CASIGRAQQNIQYF. The V and J genes are TRBV6-6 and TRBJ2-4; TCRdb gives TRBD2 as the D gene, but with no DNA this cannot be confirmed. The CDR3 runs 14 residues. The germline gives CDR1 MNHNY, CDR2 SVGAGI (reference sequence).